This passage covers 21 T cell receptor beta chains from one sample sequenced in a study of blood T cell repertoires in COVID-19. Profiling relied on immunoSEQ multiplex PCR, and the TCRdb table lists in-frame clones only, not all of them. The sample records under 95,000 clones, about 91% being singletons. Sequenced: peripheral blood. The source of these receptors is a woman aged 50 to 65 with acute or convalescent COVID-19.

This clone was seen only once. J is TRBJ1-1 and V is TRBV21-1. TRBV21-1 is termed a pseudogene. The CDR3 consists of 15 residues. Written as DNA, the CDR3 is TGTGCCAGCAGCAAAGGTCCGGGGTTGAACACTGAAGCTTTCTTT. This sequence encodes CASSKGPGLNTEAFF.

This chain joins TRBV4-1 and TRBJ1-2; D possibly corresponds to TRBD1 (6 bases). The CDR3 covers 16 residues. Germline loops: CDR1 MGHRA, CDR2 YSYEKL. Trimming shortened V by 3 bases and J by 4 bases, and 18 bases separated the two germline ends. CDR3 coding DNA: TGCGCCAGCAGCCAGGGCGTGAGAGGGGGTGGCTATGGCTACACCTTC. Protein sequence: CASSQGVRGGGYGYTF.

The chain couples TRBV9 to TRBJ2-3, with 9 bases matching TRBD1. Germline CDR1 is SGDLS and CDR2 is YYNGEE. The V segment lost 5 bases and the J segment 7 bases; nucleotides outside the gene matches: 8. The CDR3 is 14 residues long. The DNA for the CDR3 is TGTGCCAGCAGTCCGACAGGGGGAGTAAATACGCAGTATTTT. This translates into CASSPTGGVNTQYF. Drawing the rest from reference TRBV9 and TRBJ2-3, the complete variable domain is DSGVTQTPKHLITATGQRVTLRCSPRSGDLSVYWYQQSLDQGLQFLIQYYNGEERAKGNILERFSAQQFPDLHSELNLSSLELGDSALYFCASSPTGGVNTQYFGPGTRLTVL.

The V call is TRBV7-2, the J call TRBJ2-1, with D possibly being TRBD1 (5 bases). This CDR3 is built from 14 residues. Germline assignment: CDR1 SGHTA and CDR2 FQGNSA. Trimming stripped 1 base from V and 7 bases from J, with 11 bases between. DNA of the CDR3: TGTGCCAGCAGCTTAGTGGGCAGGGAAAATGAGCAGTTCTTC. As protein: CASSLVGRENEQFF.

The chain has TRBV5-4 and TRBJ1-3; possible D gene TRBD1, 5 bases. Germline lookup yields CDR1 SGHNT and CDR2 YYREEE (reference sequence). Trimming pared 0 bases from V and 1 base from J, leaving 14 bases between. This CDR3 has 17 amino acids. This CDR3 is CASSLERGGFSGNTIYF. The CDR3 DNA reads as TGTGCCAGCAGCTTGGAACGGGGGGGGTTTTCTGGAAACACCATATATTTT.

The chain joins TRBV3-1 (or the pseudogene TRBV3-2) to TRBJ1-5; 7 bases are a match to TRBD1. V lost 7 bases to trimming and J lost 2 bases; unmatched junction nucleotides: 8. The V gene's germline CDR1 is LGHDT and CDR2 YNNKEL (reference sequence). The CDR3 has 15 residues. The CDR3 DNA sequence: TGTGCCAGCACCCAGGGGGGGGGAGGCAATCAGCCCCAGCATTTT. This gives the protein CASTQGGGGNQPQHF.

This sequence joins TRBV28 and TRBJ2-5, with 7 bases lining up with TRBD1. The CDR3 is made up of 14 amino acids. The germline V gene encodes CDR1 MDHEN and CDR2 SYDVKM. V dropped 6 bases and J dropped 2; count of bases not matched to a gene: 6. The CDR3 sequence is CASSPGTEQETQYF. The CDR3 nucleotides are TGTGCCAGCAGCCCCGGGACAGAACAAGAGACCCAGTACTTC.

This rearrangement joins TRBV12-5 to TRBJ1-5; no clear D. From germline, CDR1 is LGHNT and CDR2 FRNRAP. This CDR3 contains 12 residues. V was trimmed by 5 bases and J by 2 bases, leaving 4 bases between them. The CDR3 is CASGAGNQPQHF. Written as DNA, the CDR3 is TGTGCTAGTGGTGCGGGCAATCAGCCCCAGCATTTT.

This rearrangement joins TRBV19 to TRBJ2-3; 9 nucleotides match TRBD2. This CDR3 has 18 amino acids. The germline CDR1 and CDR2 sequences are LNHDA and SQIVND (reference sequence). V dropped 5 bases and J dropped 0; count of bases not matched to a gene: 12. The CDR3 loop reads CASSPRGGTSTSTDTQYF. The CDR3 coding sequence is TGTGCCAGTAGTCCTCGCGGGGGGACTAGCACAAGCACAGATACGCAGTATTTT.

The gene calls are TRBV11-2 and TRBJ1-2; D unresolved. This CDR3 contains 16 residues. Germline V gives CDR1 SGHAT, CDR2 FQNNGV. V was trimmed by 5 bases and J by 0 bases, leaving 16 bases between them. Here the CDR3 DNA reads TGTGCCAGCAGCACAATTGGCACACAAGCTAACTATGGCTACACCTTC. It encodes CASSTIGTQANYGYTF.

The V call is TRBV5-1, the J call TRBJ1-6; no firm D call. Trimming took 1 base from V and 6 from J, leaving 14 bases between them. The V gene's germline CDR1 is SGHRS and CDR2 YFSETQ. The CDR3 consists of 16 residues. The chain's CDR3 is CASSLSSGARNSPLHF. The CDR3 nucleotides read TGCGCCAGCAGCTTGAGTAGCGGAGCACGTAATTCACCCCTCCACTTT.

The chain joins TRBV18 to TRBJ1-2, with 9 bases fitting TRBD1. The CDR3 length is 13 residues. J was trimmed by 5 bases and V by 4 bases; bases with no gene match: 2. Per germline, CDR1 KGHSH and CDR2 LQKENI. The CDR3, as DNA: TGTGCCAGCTCACAACAGGGGGCGTATGGCTACACCTTC. Translated: CASSQQGAYGYTF.

The chain has TRBV25-1 and TRBJ2-1; D is uncertain. Germline CDR1 and CDR2: MGHDK and SYGVNS. Trimming pared 0 bases from V and 5 bases from J, leaving 5 bases between. The CDR3 totals 13 residues. The CDR3 nucleotides are TGTGCCAGCAGTGAATACAGTCACAATGAGCAGTTCTTC. Translated: CASSEYSHNEQFF.

The chain joins TRBV28 to TRBJ2-1, with 7 bases fitting TRBD1. Per the germline V gene, CDR1 is MDHEN and CDR2 is SYDVKM. V shed 5 bases, J shed 12 bases, and the junction held 19 bases outside the gene matches. The CDR3 runs 16 residues. The CDR3 region has the DNA TGTGCCAGCAGTGGATCCGGGACAGAGATTACAATGAGGCAGTTCTTC. It yields the protein CASSGSGTEITMRQFF.

This clone came up a few times. The chain employs TRBV2 and TRBJ2-4; 7 bases line up with TRBD1. There are 13 residues in the CDR3. Germline CDR1 reads SNHLY; CDR2 reads FYNNEI. V dropped 5 bases and J dropped 5; count of bases not matched to a gene: 3. CDR3 bases: TGTGCCAGCAGTCCCGGGACAGAAAACATTCAGTACTTC. Its translation: CASSPGTENIQYF.

The chain combines TRBV5-1 with TRBJ1-2; 8 nucleotides line up with TRBD1. This CDR3 is built from 15 residues. Germline V CDR1 and CDR2: SGHRS, YFSETQ. J was trimmed by 6 bases and V by 3 bases; bases with no gene match: 10. The CDR3 loop reads CASSYDGQGGDGYTF. The CDR3, as DNA: TGCGCCAGCAGCTACGATGGACAGGGTGGTGATGGCTACACCTTC.

Notes on this clone: The limits of the CDR3 on the DNA are not certain, so only TCRdb's listed CDR3 is given. The chain is built from TRBV6-1 and TRBJ1-5. The CDR3 spans 18 residues, counting both ends. Per the germline V gene, CDR1 is MNHNS and CDR2 is SASEGT. This CDR3 is CASSEALVDFRGNQPQHF.

Written as DNA, the CDR3 is TGTGCCAGCAGTTACCCGCCGGTTTTCCCTAATTCACCCCTCCACTTT. It codes for CASSYPPVFPNSPLHF. The rearrangement links TRBV6-2 or TRBV6-3 to TRBJ1-6, with no clear D. CDR3 size: 16 residues. Trimming stripped 2 bases from V and 6 bases from J, with 14 bases between. Germline V CDR1 and CDR2: MNHEY, SVGEGT.

The V and J genes are TRBV5-5 and TRBJ2-7; TRBD1 is a possible D gene (5 bases). The CDR3 consists of 13 residues. Per the germline V gene, CDR1 is SGHKS and CDR2 is YYEKEE (reference sequence). V was cut by 4 bases and J by 2 bases, with 10 bases left in between. This chain's CDR3 is CASSIQVTYEQYF. The CDR3 DNA sequence: TGTGCCAGCAGCATACAGGTAACCTACGAGCAGTACTTC.

J is TRBJ1-2 and V is TRBV3-1 (or the pseudogene TRBV3-2); D unclear. Germline assignment: CDR1 LGHDT and CDR2 YNNKEL (reference sequence). V lost 0 bases and J 4 bases, leaving 9 bases between the germline ends. The CDR3 has 14 amino acids. CDR3 DNA: TGTGCCAGCAGCCAAGATCCAACTTCCTATGGCTACACCTTC. Translating gives CASSQDPTSYGYTF.

V and J are TRBV9 and TRBJ2-5, with TRBD2 as a possible D gene (6 bases). Trimming stripped 4 bases from V and 3 bases from J, with 13 bases between. From germline, CDR1 is SGDLS and CDR2 YYNGEE. The CDR3 consists of 14 residues. The CDR3 protein is CASSPNSGEETQYF. In DNA, the CDR3 is TGTGCCAGCAGCCCCAATAGCGGAGAAGAGACCCAGTACTTC.